Listed here is a single T cell receptor beta chain. Its specific antigen is unknown. No base qualities exist here, and no much larger clone lies one base off it. Trimmed from V: 7 bases; trimmed from J: 5 bases; junction bases lacking a gene match: 8. The CDR3 holds 14 amino acids from the cysteine to the phenylalanine. Only the CDR3 region is kept as DNA, spanning 42 bases read in frame from base 1. CDR1 and CDR2 are drawn from the germline V gene: SNHLY, FYNNEI. These data originate in a study of T cell responses to AZD1222 COVID-19 vaccine (dated by TCRdb to about 2021). Notes on the research overall: A total of 230 to 250 trial participants underwent TCR sequencing, of whom some 210 received two doses of AZD1222 and about 26 received two doses of the MenACWY control vaccine. Enrollment into the trials was organized by age into subgroups of 18-55, 56-69 and 70-plus years, and those subgroups contained approximately 160, 26 and 62 TCR-sequenced participants, respectively.

Findings and caveats that apply to the study as a whole: Because no day 14 peak-response samples were available, the repertoires could be characterized only after the peak T cell response. Conclusions about previously exposed vaccinees are limited because only five to seven AZD1222 recipients were SARS-CoV-2 seropositive at baseline. Reportedly, almost half of the unique spike-specific TCRs recognized epitopes lying outside the regions that are mutated in the B.1.351 and B.1.1.7 variants. In the small 56-69-year group, the increase in depth fell short of significance, most likely because of low power. The vaccine-associated CD4 TCRs covered the entire spike protein, and the dominant responses fell in regions 160-218 and 743-854. Participants were mostly white British and included more females than males, and it was suggested by the authors that clonal diversity may have been underestimated. After two AZD1222 doses, spike-specific TCR breadth and depth were significantly higher than at day 0 and than in MenACWY recipients.

The CDR3 regions of human TCRbeta chains were analyzed by immunosequencing. The original methods were these. TCRs in the repertoires were compared against a reference library of SARS-CoV-2-specific TCRs that had been generated with the MIRA antigen-specificity platform. Breadth was defined as the fraction of unique TCRs that were SARS-CoV-2-associated. Depth was defined as the fraction of total T cells that were SARS-CoV-2-associated. Using the MIRA data, each spike-specific TCR was mapped to the spike region that the TCR reacts to and placed in a CD4 or CD8 class. Log10-transformed breadth and depth values were compared by one-way ANOVA with Sidak's multiple comparisons tests. This is the immuneACCESS table as TCRdb keeps it, with only in-frame sequences that have V and J called. A part of the clones is gone; compared with another copy, unresolved V genes explain less than half, and the rest is unexplained. V and J calls and clone size are given by that table; D and trimming were obtained from the DNA. In this sample the table shows around 120,000 clones, roughly 91% of which occur a single time. The top ten hold around 10% of the sample.

This specimen's time point label, interpreted: baseline before first vaccination. This sample's treatment or condition label indicates: meningococcal conjugate vaccine given as trial control. The vaccinee samples were drawn from two UK trials, COV001 and COV002, one of which was a single-blind randomized controlled phase 2/3 trial testing AZD1222 (ChAdOx1 nCoV-19) in healthy adults. For TCRbeta chain sequencing, PBMC samples from trial participants were taken at day 0 and at day 28 after the second dose. This sample comprised peripheral blood, obtained on day 0 of MenACWY control vaccination. Recombination linked TRBV2 to TRBJ2-3, with 8 bases matching TRBD1. The clonotype was recovered from an adult in good health. This receptor carries the CDR3 CASNPQGALDTQYF. The DNA sequence reads TGTGCCAGCAATCCCCAGGGGGCCTTAGATACGCAGTATTTT.